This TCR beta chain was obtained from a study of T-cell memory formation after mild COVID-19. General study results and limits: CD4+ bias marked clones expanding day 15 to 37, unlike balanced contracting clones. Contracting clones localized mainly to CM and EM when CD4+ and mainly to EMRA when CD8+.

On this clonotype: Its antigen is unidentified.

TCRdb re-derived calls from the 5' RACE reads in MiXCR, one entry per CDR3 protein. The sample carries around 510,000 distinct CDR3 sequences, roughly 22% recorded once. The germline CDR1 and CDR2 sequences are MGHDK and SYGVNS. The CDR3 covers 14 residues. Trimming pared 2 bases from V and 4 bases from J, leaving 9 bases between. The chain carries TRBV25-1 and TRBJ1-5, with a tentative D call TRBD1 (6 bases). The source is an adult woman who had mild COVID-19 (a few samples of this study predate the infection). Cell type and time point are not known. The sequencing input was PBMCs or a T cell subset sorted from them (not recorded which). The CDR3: CASSERQANQPQHF. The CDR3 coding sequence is TGTGCCAGCAGTGAAAGACAGGCAAATCAGCCCCAGCATTTT.